This T cell receptor (beta chain) was identified during a study of blood T cell repertoires in COVID-19. Repertoires were generated with immunoSEQ multiplex PCR, while TCRdb's copy carries only in-frame clones and drops some. The table records fewer than 110,000 clones, more than 80% of them present only once. Germline loops: CDR1 SGHNT, CDR2 YYREEE (reference sequence). V was trimmed by 1 base and J by 4 bases, leaving 8 bases between them. The CDR3 totals 14 residues. The TCR sequence derives from a man aged 40-55 years with active or convalescent COVID-19. The sample was peripheral blood. The V gene is TRBV5-4, the J gene TRBJ2-2, with D perhaps TRBD2 (6 bases). CDR3 in amino acids: CASSLMGGTGELFF. The DNA for the CDR3 is TGTGCCAGCAGCTTGATGGGGGGCACCGGGGAGCTGTTTTTT.